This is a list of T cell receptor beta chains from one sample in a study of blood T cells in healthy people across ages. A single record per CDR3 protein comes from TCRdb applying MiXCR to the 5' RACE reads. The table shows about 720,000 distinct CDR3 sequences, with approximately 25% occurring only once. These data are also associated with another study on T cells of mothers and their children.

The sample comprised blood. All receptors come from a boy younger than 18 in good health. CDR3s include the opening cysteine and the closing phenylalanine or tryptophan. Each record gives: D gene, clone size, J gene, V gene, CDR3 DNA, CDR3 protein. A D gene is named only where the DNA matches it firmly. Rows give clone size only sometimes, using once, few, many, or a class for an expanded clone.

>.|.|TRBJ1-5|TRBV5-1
TGCGCCAGCAGCTTGGCCGGGGGAGTGGATCAGCCCCAGCATTTT
CASSLAGGVDQPQHF
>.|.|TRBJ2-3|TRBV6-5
TGTGCCAGCAGGGACAGCTTCACAGATACGCAGTATTTT
CASRDSFTDTQYF
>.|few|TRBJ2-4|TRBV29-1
TGCAGCGTTGAAGGGGTATATCGAGACATTCAGTACTTC
CSVEGVYRDIQYF
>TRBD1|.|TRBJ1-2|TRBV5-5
TGTGCCAGCAGCTTGATGCAAGAGCAGGGGGCTGTCGGCTACACCTTC
CASSLMQEQGAVGYTF
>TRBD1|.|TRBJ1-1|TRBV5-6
TGTGCCAGCAGCTTGCAACCGACAGGGGTAATCACTGAAGCTTTCTTT
CASSLQPTGVITEAFF
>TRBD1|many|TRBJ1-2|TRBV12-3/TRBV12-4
TGTGCCAGCAGTCCCGGACAGGGCGGTGGCTACACCTTC
CASSPGQGGGYTF
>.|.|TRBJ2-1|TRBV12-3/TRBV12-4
TGTGCCAGCAGTTTGTGGCAAAACGACGACGATGAGCAGTTCTTC
CASSLWQNDDDEQFF
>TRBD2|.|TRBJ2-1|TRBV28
TGTGCCAGCAGTAATCCGGGACTAGCGAACAATGAGCAGTTCTTC
CASSNPGLANNEQFF
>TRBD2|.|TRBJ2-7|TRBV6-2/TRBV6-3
TGTGCCAGCAGTTCCCCGGCTAGCGGGACCCTCTACGAGCAGTACTTC
CASSSPASGTLYEQYF
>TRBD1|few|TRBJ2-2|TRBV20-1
TGCAGTGCTAGCGACAGGGTCGAGGGGGAGCTGTTTTTT
CSASDRVEGELFF
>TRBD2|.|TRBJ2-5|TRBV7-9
TGTGCCAGCGGCCCGGGACTAGCGGAAGAGACCCAGTACTTC
CASGPGLAEETQYF
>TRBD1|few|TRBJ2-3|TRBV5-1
TGCGCCAGCAGCTTCCGGGACAGGGAAACAGATACGCAGTATTTT
CASSFRDRETDTQYF
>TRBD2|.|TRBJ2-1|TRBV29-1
TGCAGCGCCCTGGGACTAGCGGGAGTCGAGCAGTTCTTC
CSALGLAGVEQFF
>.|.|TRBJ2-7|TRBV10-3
TGTGCCATCAGTGAGTCGGGGTCCTCCTCCTACGAGCAGTACTTC
CAISESGSSSYEQYF
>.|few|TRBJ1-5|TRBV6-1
TGTGCCAGCAGTTCAGGTGTCGGTCAGCCCCAGCATTTT
CASSSGVGQPQHF
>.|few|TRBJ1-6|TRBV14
TGTGCCAGCAGCCCCCGACCCTCCTATAATTCACCCCTCCACTTT
CASSPRPSYNSPLHF
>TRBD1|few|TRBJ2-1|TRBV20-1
TGCAGTGCTAGAGATCCCGGACAGGGGGGCAATGAGCAGTTCTTC
CSARDPGQGGNEQFF
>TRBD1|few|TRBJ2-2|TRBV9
TGTGCCAGCGCAGACAGGGCGCTCGGGGAGCTGTTTTTT
CASADRALGELFF
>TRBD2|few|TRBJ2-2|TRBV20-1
TGCAGTCCCCGCCGGGCGGGAGGGCCTTCGGGGGAGCTGTTTTTT
CSPRRAGGPSGELFF
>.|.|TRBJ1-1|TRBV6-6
TGTGCCAGCAGTCTAGGGGTGGCGCACACTGAAGCTCTCTTT
CASSLGVAHTEALF